A selection of T cell receptor beta chains follows, all from one sample in a study of blood T cells in healthy people across ages. TCRdb reprocessed the 5' RACE reads with MiXCR, giving one entry per CDR3 protein. The table records over a million distinct CDR3 sequences, 40% to 50% of them present only once. Sequencing was carried out using blood. The receptors originated from a woman in her late teens or twenties in good health. The CDR3 runs from the conserved cysteine through the conserved F or W. D genes are given only for firm matches. Clone size is given for some rows only: seen once, a few or many times, or a class if the clone is expanded.

clone_size	d_call	j_call	v_call	cdr3_nt	cdr3_aa
.	.	TRBJ2-1	TRBV15	TGTGCCACCAGCAGACGGACAGATCGGTCAGAGACCCAGTTCTTC	CATSRRTDRSETQFF
few	.	TRBJ1-5	TRBV5-1	TGCGCCAGCAGCTTGGAATTCGGGGGCAATCAGCCCCAGCATTTT	CASSLEFGGNQPQHF
many	.	TRBJ2-1	TRBV18	TGTGCCAGCTCCCCGCGGCAGAGCTCCTACAATGAGCAGTTCTTC	CASSPRQSSYNEQFF
few	.	TRBJ2-3	TRBV5-1	TGCGCCAGCAGCAACCGACCTTCGGATACGCAGTATTTT	CASSNRPSDTQYF
few	TRBD1	TRBJ1-2	TRBV20-1	TGCAGTGCTAGAGGTCGACAGGGTCATATCCGTGGCTACACCTTC	CSARGRQGHIRGYTF
.	TRBD1	TRBJ2-5	TRBV5-1	TGCGCCAGCAGCCCAGGGACAGGGAAAGAGACCCAGTGCTTC	CASSPGTGKETQCF
few	.	TRBJ1-2	TRBV6-4	TGTGCCAGCAGTGCGGGGAGCTCTTATGGCTACACCTTC	CASSAGSSYGYTF
.	TRBD2	TRBJ2-5	TRBV5-6	TGTGCCAGCAGCCGGACTAGCGGGAGTGACCTCGGGCAGTACTTC	CASSRTSGSDLGQYF
.	TRBD1	TRBJ2-3	TRBV5-5	TGTGCCAGCAGCTTGATGTCAGGGGGCACCTTAAGTGCCGCAGATACGCAGTATTTT	CASSLMSGGTLSAADTQYF
.	.	TRBJ2-7	TRBV11-2	TGTGCCAGCAGCGTAGTTGGAACCTACAATGAGCAGTACTTC	CASSVVGTYNEQYF
.	.	TRBJ1-6	TRBV7-6	TGTGTCAGCAGCTTAGACGACGTGGGGAATTCACCCCTCCACTTT	CVSSLDDVGNSPLHF
.	.	TRBJ2-7	TRBV3-1	TGTGCCAGCAGCCGCGGGGGCGCGGGTCCCTACGAGCAGTACTTC	CASSRGGAGPYEQYF
.	.	TRBJ1-2	TRBV7-8	TGTGCCAGCAGCAGTCGCCCGCTTGGCTACACCTTC	CASSSRPLGYTF
.	.	TRBJ2-1	TRBV11-2	TGTGCCAGCAGCTTAATTCCGGGTACCGGGAATGAGCAGTTCTTC	CASSLIPGTGNEQFF
.	TRBD2	TRBJ2-7	TRBV20-1	TGCAGTGCTAGAGATGCCAAAGCGGGAGGTGGGATCTACGAGCAGTACTTC	CSARDAKAGGGIYEQYF
few	TRBD2	TRBJ2-3	TRBV10-3	TGTGCCATCAGTCTAGCGGGGGACCACACAGATACGCAGTATTTT	CAISLAGDHTDTQYF
once	.	TRBJ1-1	TRBV5-1	TGCGCCAGCACAATCAGTGGGGGGGACACTGAAGCTTTCTTT	CASTISGGDTEAFF
.	TRBD2	TRBJ2-1	TRBV2	TGTGCCACCCAAGCGGGGACCTACAATGAGCAGTTCTTC	CATQAGTYNEQFF
.	.	TRBJ2-5	TRBV5-1	TGCGCCAGCAGCAAGGACAACTCGGCCTTCGTTGGGTACTTC	CASSKDNSAFVGYF
.	.	TRBJ2-1	TRBV12-3/TRBV12-4	TGTGCCACCCAAACGAGCCCCTACAATGAGCAGTTCTTC	CATQTSPYNEQFF
.	.	TRBJ2-7	TRBV19	TGTGCCAGTAGTATGGGGGGGGCTAGCGGCTCCTACGAGCAGTACTTC	CASSMGGASGSYEQYF
.	TRBD1	TRBJ2-3	TRBV27	TGTGCCAGCAGTTTCGGACAGGGTACGCAGTATTTT	CASSFGQGTQYF
.	.	TRBJ2-7	TRBV6-2/TRBV6-3	TGTGCCAGCAGCGACTGGGGTGGCGAGCAGTACTTC	CASSDWGGEQYF
.	TRBD2	TRBJ2-3	TRBV6-1	TGTGCCAGCAGTGCGTCTAGCGGGAGTATTACAGATACGCAGTATTTT	CASSASSGSITDTQYF
.	TRBD2	TRBJ2-5	TRBV4-1	TGCGCCAGCGGACTAGCGGGGGTTAACAATGAGCAGTACTTC	CASGLAGVNNEQYF
few	.	TRBJ1-2	TRBV27	TGTGCCAGCAGTTCGTTAGGGGGGCCACATGGCTACACCTTC	CASSSLGGPHGYTF
.	.	TRBJ2-7	TRBV29-1	TGCAGCGTCAAAAACAGTGGTCCTACGAAGCAGTACTTC	CSVKNSGPTKQYF
.	.	TRBJ2-4	TRBV15	TGTGCCACCAGCACAGGGGCCAAAAACATTCAGTACTTC	CATSTGAKNIQYF
.	.	TRBJ2-2	TRBV7-8	TGTGCCAGCACCGTTAGGGAGGGGGTTAACACCGGGGAGCTGTTTTTT	CASTVREGVNTGELFF
few	TRBD2	TRBJ2-1	TRBV3-1	TGTGCCAGCAGCCAAGTTCCTAAGGAGACTAGCGCGTACAATGAGCAGTTCTTC	CASSQVPKETSAYNEQFF
.	TRBD1	TRBJ2-7	TRBV20-1	TGCAGTGCTGACAGGGTGGTAAGGGGCTCCTACGAGCAGTACTTC	CSADRVVRGSYEQYF
few	TRBD2	TRBJ2-1	TRBV20-1	TGCAGTGCTGGACTAGCGGGAAATGCCAATGAGCAGTTCTTC	CSAGLAGNANEQFF
.	TRBD2	TRBJ2-1	TRBV12-5	TGTGCTAGTGGTTCGGGTGCAATAGCGGGAGGCACAAACAATGAGCAGTTCTTC	CASGSGAIAGGTNNEQFF
.	.	TRBJ2-3	TRBV3-1	TGTGCCAGCAGCCAAGCCCCAGCGAGCGCAGATACGCAGTATTTT	CASSQAPASADTQYF
.	.	TRBJ2-7	TRBV28	TGTGCCAGCAGTTTTTTTTTGGGATTAAGTCGTGGGTCCTACGAGCAGTACTTC	CASSFFLGLSRGSYEQYF
.	.	TRBJ2-7	TRBV15	TGTGCCACCAGCAGAGCTGCCAGGGGGGGCGAGCAGTACTTC	CATSRAARGGEQYF
.	TRBD2	TRBJ2-1	TRBV7-9	TGTGCCAGCAGCTCTGGGCAGCGGGGGGACCCCTCCTACAATGAGCAGTTCTTC	CASSSGQRGDPSYNEQFF
few	.	TRBJ1-1	TRBV4-1	TGCGCCAGCAGCTCCCGGAGCGGGGTGAACACTGAAGCTTTCTTT	CASSSRSGVNTEAFF
.	.	TRBJ1-2	TRBV14	TGTGCCAGCAGCCAGCCCGGGGTCAATGGCTACACCTTC	CASSQPGVNGYTF
once	.	TRBJ2-5	TRBV29-1	TGCAGTCTGAGGCGGTTCAACAATGAGCAGTACTTC	CSLRRFNNEQYF
few	.	TRBJ2-3	TRBV12-3/TRBV12-4	TGTGCCAGCAGTCGCCCCGGCGGGGTGGCAGATACGCAGTATTTT	CASSRPGGVADTQYF
few	TRBD1	TRBJ1-5	TRBV6-5	TGTGCCAGCAGACCGACAGGGGATTGGGCCCAGCCCCAGCATTTT	CASRPTGDWAQPQHF
.	.	TRBJ2-7	TRBV2	TGTGCCAGCGAAGAAGGCGAGCAGTACTTC	CASEEGEQYF
.	.	TRBJ1-6	TRBV4-2	TGTGCCAGCAGCCAAGAGGGGGTAGGGAATTCACCCCTCCACTTT	CASSQEGVGNSPLHF
.	.	TRBJ2-4	TRBV4-1	TGCGCCAGCAGCCAAGATGGCAGGGTAAACTTAAGTGGGTACTTC	CASSQDGRVNLSGYF
.	.	TRBJ1-6	TRBV2	TGTGCCAGCAGGGGCTCCTGCACCCTCCACTTT	CASRGSCTLHF
.	.	TRBJ2-7	TRBV20-1	TGCAGTGTCGGGACCGCTCCAACCTACGAGCAGTACTTC	CSVGTAPTYEQYF
.	.	TRBJ1-5	TRBV7-9	TGTGCCAGCAGCCAAGGGGGGAGGGGGAGCAATCAGCCCCAGCATTTT	CASSQGGRGSNQPQHF
few	.	TRBJ2-7	TRBV7-2	TGTGCCAGCAGCCCCACCGGGACTGGGAGCTTATCCTACGAGCAGTACTTC	CASSPTGTGSLSYEQYF
.	.	TRBJ2-3	TRBV12-3/TRBV12-4	TGTGCCAGCAGGAAAGCAGATGTGCAGTATTTT	CASRKADVQYF
few	TRBD1	TRBJ1-1	TRBV10-3	TGTGCCATCAGTGAGCGAGTGACAGGGGTCACTGAAGCTTTCTTT	CAISERVTGVTEAFF
.	.	TRBJ2-5	TRBV20-1	TGCAGTGCCGCTGTGGGAGCGGCCCAAGAGACCCAGTACTTC	CSAAVGAAQETQYF
.	TRBD1	TRBJ1-2	TRBV10-3	TGTGCCATCAGTGAGTCGTTCCAGGGGGCGGGAAATGGCTACACCTTC	CAISESFQGAGNGYTF
.	.	TRBJ2-2	TRBV30	TGTGCCTGGGGGGGGCCCGGGGAGCTGTTTTTT	CAWGGPGELFF
.	.	TRBJ1-1	TRBV3-1	TGTGCCAGCAGCCAAGAAGCCAGCTTTAACACTGAAGCTTTCTTT	CASSQEASFNTEAFF